This T cell receptor beta chain was recovered during a study of T cells expressing NK-cell markers. Study-level information: Sequencing of TCR beta repertoires drew on sorted CD3+CD56+NKG2C+, CD3+CD56+NKG2C- and CD3+CD56-NKG2C+ T cells. Study observations and caveats: The HCMV specificity of the expanded NKG2C+ T cell clones stayed unresolved. Dominant NKG2C+ clonotypes were found to form about 1.0-7.5% of CD8+ T cells in about six donors.

Production of TCR beta cDNA relied on 5'RACE template switching with UMIs. From its re-call of the 5' RACE reads, TCRdb lists each CDR3 protein once, without DNA. The sample has 350,000 to 500,000 distinct CDR3 sequences; the top ten hold approximately 7%. With regard to this clonotype: The antigen remains undetermined.

Germline V gene lookup returns CDR1 ENHRY and CDR2 SYGVKD. The length of the CDR3 is 14 residues. The chain joins TRBV10-3 to TRBJ1-5. Material: blood T cells: a sorted CD56 or NKG2C T cell subset, CD4+ or CD8+ T cells, or bulk PBMC T cells (not recorded which). The origin of this receptor is a woman between 18 and 69 years old in good health. CDR3 sequence reads: CAISGAGGNQPQHF.